This record looks at one T cell receptor beta chain sequence and its context. Antigen specificity is unknown. This sample was included in a study of T-cell memory formation after mild COVID-19. Study observations and caveats: A second wave expanding day 15 to 37 was CD4+-biased; contracting clones were balanced.

TCRdb re-analysed the 5' RACE reads in MiXCR, keeping a single row per CDR3 protein. This table has fewer than 140,000 distinct CDR3 sequences, 12% appearing once. The CDR3 contains 15 residues. Germline V lookup: CDR1 SGHTA, CDR2 FQGTGA. The V and J ends lost 1 base and 5 bases respectively, with 14 bases between them. This receptor was taken from an adult woman who had mild COVID-19 (a few samples of this study predate the infection). Cell type and time point are not known. The sample consisted of PBMCs or a T cell subset sorted from them (not recorded which). V gene TRBV7-3 combines with J gene TRBJ2-5; tentatively, D is TRBD1 (6 bases). The CDR3 region is CASSLKGEPRETQYF. CDR3 nucleotide sequence: TGTGCCAGCAGCTTAAAGGGGGAACCTAGGGAGACCCAGTACTTC. Drawing the rest from reference TRBV7-3 and TRBJ2-5, the complete variable domain is GAGVSQTPSNKVTEKGKYVELRCDPISGHTALYWYRQSLGQGPEFLIYFQGTGAADDSGLPNDRFFAVRPEGSVSTLKIQRTERGDSAVYLCASSLKGEPRETQYFGPGTRLLVL.